This T cell receptor (beta chain) was sequenced during a study of early T cells in non-severe SARS-CoV-2 infection. Study summary: Chains were not paired, and sequencing was done on bulk RNA from unsorted whole blood. Study findings and constraints: VDJdb-based matching was biased toward anti-spike CD8 responses and missed private and CD4 specificities.

Unique molecular identifiers tagged individual cDNA molecules. TCRdb analysed the 5' RACE reads with MiXCR anew, one entry per CDR3 protein. Of over 55,000 distinct CDR3 sequences in the sample, approximately 13% are singletons; the top ten hold around 2.8%. The CDR3 loop spans 15 amino acids. Germline lookup yields CDR1 MNHNY and CDR2 SVGAGI (reference sequence). V gave up 5 bases and J gave up 5 bases; unmatched junction bases: 8. A remark on this clonotype: Antigen specificity is unknown.

The receptor's source is an adult who was a healthcare worker with PCR-confirmed SARS-CoV-2 infection or an uninfected control (not recorded which). This sequence joins TRBV6-6 and TRBJ2-2, with 7 bases lining up with TRBD2. This specimen was whole blood, taken at baseline. The CDR3 DNA sequence: TGTGCCAGCAGTATAACGGGGGGTGGGACCGGGGAGCTGTTTTTT. It codes for CASSITGGGTGELFF.